This entry lists 20 T cell receptor beta chains sequenced from one sample in a study of beta chain features in type 1 diabetes. The investigators reverse transcribed all of the isolated RNA, so they sequenced expressed TCRB transcripts. Measured with immunoSEQ multiplex PCR; TCRdb has only the in-frame clones, and not every one. There are 970,000 or so clones in the sample; around a sixth occur only once, and 0.023% lies in the top ten. The sample taken for sequencing was naive CD4+ T cells from blood. The receptors stem from a woman under 30 in good health.

This clone has only a few counts. This chain connects TRBV4-3 to TRBJ1-4, with no clear D. This CDR3 is built from 14 residues. Looked up from germline, CDR1 is LGHNA and CDR2 is YSLEER. Trimming took 0 bases from V and 5 from J, leaving 7 bases between them. DNA of the CDR3: TGCGCCAGCAGCCAAGACCGGGTAAATGAAAAACTGTTTTTT. Protein sequence: CASSQDRVNEKLFF.

With regard to this clone: Other nucleotide sequences in the sample specify the same CDR3. The V call is TRBV18, the J call TRBJ2-3; D is unclear. Looked up from germline, CDR1 is KGHSH and CDR2 is LQKENI. The CDR3 has 12 amino acids. The ends were cut back, 2 bases at V and 4 bases at J, with 4 bases in the middle. As DNA, the CDR3 is TGTGCCAGCTCACCAATAGCAGATACGCAGTATTTT. Amino acids: CASSPIADTQYF.

The chain is built from TRBV7-9 and TRBJ2-1; 7 nucleotides match TRBD2. The ends lost 5 bases at V and 4 bases at J; junction bases unmatched: 8. CDR3 size: 15 residues. From germline, CDR1 is SEHNR and CDR2 FQNEAQ (reference sequence). The CDR3 sequence: CASSPGEGWYNEQFF. The CDR3 DNA reads TGTGCCAGCAGCCCCGGGGAGGGATGGTACAATGAGCAGTTCTTC. The full variable domain, completed using reference TRBV7-9 and TRBJ2-1, is DTGVSQNPRHKITKRGQNVTFRCDPISEHNRLYWYRQTLGQGPEFLTYFQNEAQLEKSRLLSDRFSAERPKGSFSTLEIQRTEQGDSAMYLCASSPGEGWYNEQFFGPGTRLTVL.

DNA of the CDR3: TGTGCCACCAGCAGAGATAAGCGCTCCTACAATGAGCAGTTCTTC. Encoded protein: CATSRDKRSYNEQFF. J is TRBJ2-1 and V is TRBV15; no definite D call. Germline V gives CDR1 LNHNV, CDR2 YYDKDF (reference sequence). V was shortened by 0 bases and J by 0 bases, with 6 bases between the two germline ends. This CDR3 is built from 15 residues.

This clone was counted only a few times. This chain links TRBV7-9 with TRBJ2-6, with D uncertain. The length of the CDR3 is 15 residues. Trimming removed 2 bases at V and 0 bases at J, with 5 bases between. CDR1 is SEHNR and CDR2 is FQNEAQ in the germline V gene (reference sequence). CDR3 sequence reads: CASSLYSSGANVLTF. Written as DNA, the CDR3 is TGTGCCAGCAGCTTATACAGCTCTGGGGCCAACGTCCTGACTTTC.

The V gene is TRBV7-2, the J gene TRBJ2-2; D ambiguous. The V gene's germline CDR1 is SGHTA and CDR2 FQGNSA. This CDR3 is built from 12 residues. Trimming shortened V by 3 bases and J by 7 bases, and 6 bases separated the two germline ends. This CDR3 is CASSLVDGELFF. The CDR3 region has the DNA TGTGCCAGCAGCTTGGTGGACGGGGAGCTGTTTTTT.

This clone showed up just a few times. This sequence joins TRBV27 and TRBJ2-7, with TRBD1 matching over 9 bases. Trimming took 8 bases from V and 0 from J; bases not matched to a gene: 5. Germline CDR1 is MNHEY and CDR2 is SMNVEV (reference sequence). The CDR3 is made up of 14 amino acids. CDR3 protein: CASAGTGSSYEQYF. CDR3 nucleotides: TGTGCCAGCGCGGGGACAGGGAGCTCCTACGAGCAGTACTTC.

This chain uses TRBV18 with TRBJ2-3; no clear D. Trimming pared 5 bases from V and 5 bases from J, leaving 11 bases between. The CDR3 is 13 amino acids. Germline V gene lookup returns CDR1 KGHSH and CDR2 LQKENI. CDR3 loop: CASSTTDQDTQYF. The CDR3 DNA is TGTGCCAGCTCAACCACCGATCAAGATACGCAGTATTTT.

The chain has TRBV6-6 and TRBJ2-7; the match to TRBD2 covers 7 bases. Germline CDR1 MNHNY, CDR2 SVGAGI (reference sequence). This CDR3 is 15 amino acids long. Unmatched junction bases numbered 9, after V lost 7 bases and J lost 0 bases. The CDR3: CASNPQAGSSYEQYF. In DNA, the CDR3 is TGTGCCAGCAACCCTCAAGCGGGGAGCTCCTACGAGCAGTACTTC.

The chain carries TRBV29-1 and TRBJ2-5; 7 positions agree with TRBD1. V was clipped by 6 bases and J by 4 bases; unmatched bases: 5. The length of the CDR3 is 12 residues. Germline V CDR1 and CDR2: SQVTM, ANQGSEA. The DNA of the CDR3 is TGCAGCGTCAACACAGGGGCAGAGACCCAGTACTTC. Translated: CSVNTGAETQYF.

This chain uses TRBV28 with TRBJ1-2; the match to TRBD1 covers 8 bases. Per the germline V gene, CDR1 is MDHEN and CDR2 is SYDVKM. V shed 2 bases and J 3 bases; nucleotides not matched to a gene: 2. CDR3 size: 14 residues. In DNA, the CDR3 is TGTGCCAGCAGTTTACAGGGGGCTTACTATGGCTACACCTTC. It is translated as CASSLQGAYYGYTF.

The chain employs TRBV11-1 and TRBJ2-1; D gene ambiguous. Trimming left V 5 bases short and J 8 bases short, with 16 bases between. Per the germline V gene, CDR1 is SGHAT and CDR2 is FQDESV (reference sequence). This CDR3 is built from 14 residues. CDR3: CASSPRQGSDEQFF. CDR3 sequence (DNA): TGTGCCAGCAGCCCACGACAAGGGTCGGATGAGCAGTTCTTC.

This clone has a handful of counts. The chain recombines TRBV5-6 with TRBJ2-1; 10 bases are shared with TRBD2. Looked up from germline, CDR1 is SGHDT and CDR2 is YYEEEE. V shed 0 bases and J 3 bases; nucleotides not matched to a gene: 6. This CDR3 contains 17 residues. CDR3 bases: TGTGCCAGCAGCTTGGAGTCTAGCGGGAGTTTCTACAATGAGCAGTTCTTC. Amino acid sequence: CASSLESSGSFYNEQFF.

The chain employs TRBV18 and TRBJ2-1; D could derive from TRBD1 or TRBD2 (6 bases each). The CDR3 spans 14 residues. Germline V lookup: CDR1 KGHSH, CDR2 LQKENI. The V gene lost 1 base and the J gene lost 6 bases, with 10 bases spanning the gap. The CDR3: CASSPRTGANEQFF. CDR3 nucleotides: TGTGCCAGCTCACCACGAACGGGGGCCAATGAGCAGTTCTTC.

This clone was recorded once. The chain recombines TRBV7-2 with TRBJ1-5, with D unresolved. Germline loops: CDR1 SGHTA, CDR2 FQGNSA. V was clipped by 5 bases and J by 4 bases, with 12 bases between them. The length of the CDR3 is 14 residues. This CDR3 reads CASSLLPQNQPQHF. The CDR3 DNA follows: TGTGCCAGCAGCCTATTACCGCAAAATCAGCCCCAGCATTTT.

About this clone itself: Other DNA sequences in this sample translate to the same CDR3. The chain is built from TRBV7-3 and TRBJ2-1; 11 bases fit TRBD2. The CDR3 spans 15 residues. With V trimmed by 5 bases and J by 3 bases, 3 bases remained unmatched. Per germline, CDR1 SGHTA and CDR2 FQGTGA. The DNA of the CDR3 is TGTGCCAGCAGCCCCGGGACTAGCGGCTACAATGAGCAGTTCTTC. Protein: CASSPGTSGYNEQFF.

This clone was picked up a small number of times. The chain employs TRBV27 and TRBJ2-3; 8 bases are shared with TRBD1. There are 18 residues in the CDR3. The germline gives CDR1 MNHEY, CDR2 SMNVEV (reference sequence). V gave up 1 base and J gave up 5 bases; unmatched junction bases: 14. The CDR3 region is CASSLFPLRQGRVDTQYF. The CDR3 nucleotides are TGTGCCAGCAGTTTATTCCCCCTAAGACAGGGGCGGGTAGATACGCAGTATTTT.

The chain couples TRBV18 to TRBJ2-1, with TRBD2 matching 13 bases. This CDR3 spans 15 amino acids. Per the germline V gene, CDR1 is KGHSH and CDR2 is LQKENI. The V gene end was trimmed by 3 bases and the J gene end by 10 bases; junction bases not matched to a gene: 6. CDR3 amino acids: CASSPPGLAGLEQFF. In nucleotides, the CDR3 is TGTGCCAGCTCACCCCCGGGACTAGCGGGATTAGAGCAGTTCTTC.

The genes are TRBV27 and TRBJ2-5, with 7 nucleotides matching TRBD2. TRBJ2-7 matches the DNA end more closely, so the J call is doubtful. The CDR3 length is 15 residues. CDR1 is MNHEY and CDR2 is SMNVEV in the germline V gene (reference sequence). The CDR3 loop reads CASSFRFGGSYEQYF. CDR3 nucleotide sequence: TGTGCCAGCAGTTTTCGATTTGGCGGGAGCTACGAGCAGTACTTC.

The rearrangement uses TRBV7-2 and TRBJ2-7, with 9 bases fitting TRBD2. Germline CDR1 SGHTA, CDR2 FQGNSA. The trim removed 5 bases at V and 1 base at J, leaving 6 bases unmatched. The CDR3 has 15 amino acids. CDR3 amino acids: CASSDTSGLSYEQYF. For the CDR3, the DNA is TGTGCCAGCAGCGATACTAGCGGGCTTTCCTACGAGCAGTACTTC.